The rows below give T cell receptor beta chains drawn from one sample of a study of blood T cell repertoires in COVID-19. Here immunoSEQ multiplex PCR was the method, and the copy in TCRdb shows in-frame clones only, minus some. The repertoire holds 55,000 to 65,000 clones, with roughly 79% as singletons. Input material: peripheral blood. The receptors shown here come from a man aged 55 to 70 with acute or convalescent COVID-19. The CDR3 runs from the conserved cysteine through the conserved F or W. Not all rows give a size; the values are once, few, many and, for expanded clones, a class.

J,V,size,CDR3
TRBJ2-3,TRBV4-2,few,CASSQSSGGAGDTQYF
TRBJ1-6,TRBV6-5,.,CASGRGRNSPLHF
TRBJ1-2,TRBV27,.,CASSLRAGAGGYTF
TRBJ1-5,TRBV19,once,CATGQGALNSNQPQHF
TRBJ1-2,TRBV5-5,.,CASSPLDYGYTF
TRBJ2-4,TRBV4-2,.,CASSQNPGQLTDIQYF
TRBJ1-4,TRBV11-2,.,CASSLLQGLGEKLFF
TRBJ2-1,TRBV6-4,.,CASSPLTGANEQFF
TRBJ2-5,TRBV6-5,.,CASSPVEETQYF
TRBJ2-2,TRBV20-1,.,CSASYPWTANTGELFF
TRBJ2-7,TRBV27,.,CASSPSGSGGALEQYF
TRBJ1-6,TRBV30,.,CAWNRGQGLSNSPLHF
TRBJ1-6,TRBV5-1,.,CASRGTGDYNSPLHF
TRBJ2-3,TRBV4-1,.,CASRDLAGGVAHTQYF
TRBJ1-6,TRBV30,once,CAWSYTGGVNSPLHF
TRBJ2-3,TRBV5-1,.,CASSPRTDRDTQYF
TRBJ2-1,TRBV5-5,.,CASSLSLRGATGEQFF
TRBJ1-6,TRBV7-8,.,CASSLGQEGSPLHF
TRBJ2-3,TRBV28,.,CATTGEGTDTQYF
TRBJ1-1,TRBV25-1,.,CASTGDRSNTEAFF
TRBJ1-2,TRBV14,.,CASSQESWNYGYTF
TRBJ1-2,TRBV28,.,CASSSGQGWYGYTF
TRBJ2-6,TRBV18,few,CASSPTQVYSGANVLTF
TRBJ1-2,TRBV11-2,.,CASSLGGHGYTF
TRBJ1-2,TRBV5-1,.,CASSGGFAFESDGYTF
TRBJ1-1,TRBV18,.,CASSLWTGEDTEAFF
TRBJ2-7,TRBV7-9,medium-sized,CASSLAGRSYEQYF
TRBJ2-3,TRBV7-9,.,CASVAGGGADTQYF
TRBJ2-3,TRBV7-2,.,CASSFGGLYTDTQYF
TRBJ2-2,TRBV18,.,CASSPATGQANTGELFF
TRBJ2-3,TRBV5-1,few,CASSADTRVLDTQYF
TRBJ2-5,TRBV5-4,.,CASSAQTGDKGETQYF
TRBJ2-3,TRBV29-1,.,CSVQRPGQGRPDTQYF
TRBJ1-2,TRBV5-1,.,CASSAGQGDGYTF
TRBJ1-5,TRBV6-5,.,CASRIHSNQPQHF
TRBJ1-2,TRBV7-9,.,CASSPGQNYGYTF
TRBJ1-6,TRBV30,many,CAWGQGRPLHF
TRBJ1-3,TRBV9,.,CASSPPGPTSGNTIYF
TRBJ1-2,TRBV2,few,CASGYTAYGYTF
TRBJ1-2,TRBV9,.,CASSAQTGGSDFYGYTF
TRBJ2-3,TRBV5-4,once,CASTDGGGSTDTQYF
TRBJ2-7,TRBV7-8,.,CASSLDVGVFYEQYF
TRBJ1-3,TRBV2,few,CASILDRVGNTIYF
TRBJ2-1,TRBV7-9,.,CASSYPGTSGNEQFF
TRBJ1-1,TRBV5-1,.,CASRRLNEAFF
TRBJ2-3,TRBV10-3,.,CAISPRTGGTDTQYF
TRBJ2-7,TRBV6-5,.,CASIFDRTSYEQYF
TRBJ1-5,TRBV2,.,CASSEAGRGRQPQHF
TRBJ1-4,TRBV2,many,CATQGAGEKLFF
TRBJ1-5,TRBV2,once,CASSPGRVQPQHF
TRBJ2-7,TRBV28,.,CASAGTGDLYEQYF
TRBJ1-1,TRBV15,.,CATSRGPEAFF
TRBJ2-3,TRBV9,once,CASSEASGTTDTQYF
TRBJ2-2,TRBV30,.,CAWRTPGLAGGYTGELFF
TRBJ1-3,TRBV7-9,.,CASSLMGAAGNTIYF
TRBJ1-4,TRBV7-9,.,CASSLQQAEKLFF
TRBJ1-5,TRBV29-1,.,CSVSRDRGQPQHF
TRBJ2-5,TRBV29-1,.,CSAGQGQETQYF
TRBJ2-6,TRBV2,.,CASSEDRAKINVLTF